Below, 10 T cell receptor beta chains from the same sample are listed, as sequenced in a study of T cell repertoires in ileal Crohn's disease. Sequencing was performed with immunoSEQ multiplex PCR; in TCRdb, only in-frame clones are kept and a portion is missing. Of roughly 15,000 clones in the sample, 80% to 85% were seen once. Source material: ileal tissue. These receptors came from an adult with Crohn's disease.

The chain is built from TRBV7-2 and TRBJ2-1, with D possibly TRBD2 on 6 matching bases. V gave up 3 bases and J gave up 9 bases, with 9 bases separating them. Germline CDR1 is SGHTA and CDR2 is FQGNSA. The CDR3 is 12 residues long. For the CDR3, the DNA is TGTGCCAGCAGCTTCCTCGGGAGTGAGCAGTTCTTC. Residues: CASSFLGSEQFF.

This chain uses TRBV29-1 with TRBJ1-2; 8 nucleotides match TRBD1. The germline CDR1 and CDR2 sequences are SQVTM and ANQGSEA. Trimming removed 5 bases from V and 3 bases from J; junction bases left unmatched: 2. This CDR3 is built from 12 residues. The CDR3 region has the DNA TGCAGCGTTCAGGGGGCCCACTATGGCTACACCTTC. Its protein is CSVQGAHYGYTF.

This chain links TRBV7-2 with TRBJ1-2, with TRBD1 matching over 9 bases. V lost 4 bases to trimming and J lost 6 bases; unmatched junction nucleotides: 3. CDR3 length: 13 amino acids. CDR1 and CDR2 (germline): SGHTA, FQGNSA. DNA of the CDR3: TGTGCCAGCAGCTCGGACAGGGGCCATGGCTACACCTTC. Its translation: CASSSDRGHGYTF.

V and J are TRBV10-3 and TRBJ1-5, with D tentatively TRBD1 (5 bases). Germline CDR1 reads ENHRY; CDR2 reads SYGVKD. V lost 7 bases, J lost 5 bases, and 18 bases lay in between. This CDR3 region has 15 residues. DNA for the CDR3: TGTGCCATCACGGCAGGGCCCGGCCCGGATCAGCCCCAGCATTTT. Translating it yields CAITAGPGPDQPQHF.

The chain links TRBV28 to TRBJ2-5; TRBD2 matches at 7 bases. The CDR3 length is 16 residues. Germline V gene data show CDR1 as MDHEN and CDR2 as SYDVKM. V was clipped by 7 bases and J by 1 base; unmatched bases: 12. The CDR3 reads CASNKSGAGSQETQYF. CDR3 coding DNA: TGTGCCAGCAATAAATCAGGAGCGGGGAGCCAAGAGACCCAGTACTTC.

V and J are TRBV7-2 and TRBJ2-7; 12 positions match TRBD1. This CDR3 is 15 amino acids long. Germline CDR1 SGHTA, CDR2 FQGNSA. J gave up 5 bases and V 5 bases, and 7 bases lay outside the gene matches. CDR3 region: CASSRDRGPRDEQYF. In nucleotides, the CDR3 is TGTGCCAGCAGCCGGGACAGGGGGCCGAGGGACGAGCAGTACTTC.

CDR3 protein: CASSRPGGGENTIYF. As DNA, the CDR3 is TGTGCCAGCAGTCGACCCGGCGGGGGTGAAAACACCATATATTTT. The chain is built from TRBV6-5 and TRBJ1-3; tentative D call: TRBD1 (5 bases). The CDR3 length is 15 residues. V dropped 5 bases and J dropped 6 bases, with 17 bases sitting between them. The V gene's germline CDR1 is MNHEY and CDR2 SVGAGI.

The chain's CDR3 is CASSLHRSGANVLTF. DNA for the CDR3: TGTGCCAGCAGTCTTCACAGGTCTGGGGCCAACGTCCTGACTTTC. This rearrangement joins TRBV27 to TRBJ2-6, with D possibly matching TRBD1 (5 bases). This CDR3 is 15 amino acids long. Germline V gene sequence: CDR1 MNHEY, CDR2 SMNVEV (reference sequence). Trimming shortened V by 5 bases and J by 1 base, and 9 bases separated the two germline ends.

The V and J genes are TRBV9 and TRBJ1-1, with TRBD1 identical over 8 bases. This CDR3 contains 14 residues. The trim removed 5 bases at V and 5 bases at J, leaving 8 bases unmatched. Germline loops: CDR1 SGDLS, CDR2 YYNGEE. CDR3 nucleotides: TGTGCCAGCAGTGAAACAGGGGGGAGGACTGAAGCTTTCTTT. Protein product: CASSETGGRTEAFF.

This clone appeared once. The gene calls are TRBV27 and TRBJ1-1; a weak D match, TRBD1 (6 bases). Trimming removed 2 bases from V and 0 bases from J, with 13 bases in between. Germline V gene lookup returns CDR1 MNHEY and CDR2 SMNVEV (reference sequence). The length of the CDR3 is 16 residues. The CDR3, as DNA: TGTGCCAGCAGTTTAGTGCGGGGGCCCTTGAACACTGAAGCTTTCTTT. Amino acids: CASSLVRGPLNTEAFF.